This is a list of T cell receptor beta chains from one sample in a study of blood T cells in healthy people across ages. TCRdb used MiXCR to reprocess the 5' RACE reads, holding one entry per CDR3 protein. The repertoire holds some 800,000 distinct CDR3 sequences, with under 45% as singletons. Sequenced input: blood. The receptors originated from a man aged 60-69 years in good health. Each CDR3 is given with its conserved first and last residue. The D gene is left open where the match is weak. Rows may omit the clone size; those that give it use once, few, many or a size class.

TRBD2	19	TRBV7-9	NA	TRBJ2-1	TGTGCCAGCAGCTTAGCCTCATCGACTAGCGGGGGGTCCTACAATGAGCAGTTCTTC	CASSLASSTSGGSYNEQFF
NA	16	TRBV11-2	NA	TRBJ2-5	TGTGCCAGCAGCTTAAACCCCCTTGGGGCAAGTGAGACCCAGTACTTC	CASSLNPLGASETQYF
NA	14	TRBV6-5	NA	TRBJ2-6	TGTGCCAGCAGTTGGACAGTTTCCCAGAACGTCCTGACTTTC	CASSWTVSQNVLTF
NA	13	TRBV30	NA	TRBJ1-2	TGTGCCTGGAGTGCCCTGGGGTTTGATGGCTACACCTTC	CAWSALGFDGYTF
NA	17	TRBV18	NA	TRBJ1-2	TGTGCCAGCTCCCCGGCCATCCGAGGGGGGTCGATCTATGGCTACACCTTC	CASSPAIRGGSIYGYTF
NA	13	TRBV30	NA	TRBJ2-5	TGTGCCTGGAGTGTGCGCAGCCAAGAGACCCAGTACTTC	CAWSVRSQETQYF
NA	16	TRBV25-1	NA	TRBJ2-1	TGTGCCAGCAGTGAATACGGTTACGCGGGAAGGAATGAGCAGTTCTTC	CASSEYGYAGRNEQFF
NA	15	TRBV4-1	NA	TRBJ2-6	TGCGCCAGCAGCCAGTTAAGTCCCGGGGCCAACGTCCTGACTTTC	CASSQLSPGANVLTF
TRBD2	17	TRBV7-2	few	TRBJ2-5	TGTGCCAGCAGCTTAGGGTACAGCGGGGGACGGGGAGAGACCCAGTACTTC	CASSLGYSGGRGETQYF
TRBD1	16	TRBV12-3/TRBV12-4	NA	TRBJ1-5	TGTGCCAGTCTCGGACAGGGGGCCATTAACAATCAGCCCCAGCATTTT	CASLGQGAINNQPQHF
NA	14	TRBV6-6	once	TRBJ2-7	TGTGCCAGCAGAGAGACCGGCGCCCCAACGATGGAGCACTTC	CASRETGAPTMEHF
TRBD1	14	TRBV7-9	NA	TRBJ1-2	TGTGCCAGCAGCCCGATGGGACAGAACTATGGCTACACCTTC	CASSPMGQNYGYTF
TRBD1	15	TRBV6-6	NA	TRBJ2-5	TGTGCTACCAGATGGACAGGGGCCCCTCAAGAGACCCAGTACTTC	CATRWTGAPQETQYF
TRBD2	15	TRBV7-3	few	TRBJ2-3	TGTGCCAACCTACTAGCGGGGGGGCAGGCGGATACGCAGTATTTT	CANLLAGGQADTQYF
NA	16	TRBV7-6	NA	TRBJ2-3	TGTGCCAGCAGCCCTGTAGGGTCTACTAGCACAGATACGCAGTATTTT	CASSPVGSTSTDTQYF
TRBD2	17	TRBV7-9	NA	TRBJ2-3	TGTGCCAGCAGCTCCGGACTAGCGGGGGCCAAACTGGATACGCAGTATTTT	CASSSGLAGAKLDTQYF
NA	15	TRBV7-9	few	TRBJ2-3	TGTGCCAGCAGCGGGCAGGGACGGGGGACAGATACGCAGTATTTT	CASSGQGRGTDTQYF
TRBD2	20	TRBV12-3/TRBV12-4	NA	TRBJ2-7	TGTGCCAACAGCCGACTAGCGGGGGGACTACTTATCCTTCGGGCCTACGAGCAGTACTTC	CANSRLAGGLLILRAYEQYF
NA	11	TRBV20-1	NA	TRBJ2-5	TGCACAGGGCTGTTGGGGGAGACCCAGTACTTC	CTGLLGETQYF
NA	13	TRBV20-1	few	TRBJ2-7	TGCAGTGCTAGTTCAGGGGACCCCTACGAGCAGTACTTC	CSASSGDPYEQYF
NA	14	TRBV7-2	many	TRBJ2-1	TGTGCCAGCAGCTCCGGACTCCCCAGCGCTGAGCAGTTCTTC	CASSSGLPSAEQFF
NA	14	TRBV30	few	TRBJ2-1	TGTGCCTGGGCGGTGGGGGCCTCCTACAATGAGCAGTTCTTC	CAWAVGASYNEQFF
TRBD1	15	TRBV20-1	NA	TRBJ2-3	TGCAGTGCTAGACCACCGACAGGGACCCCAGATACGCAGTATTTT	CSARPPTGTPDTQYF
NA	12	TRBV7-2	NA	TRBJ2-7	TGTGCCAGCAACCGGGACTCCTACGAGCAGTACTTC	CASNRDSYEQYF
TRBD1	15	TRBV20-1	NA	TRBJ2-1	TGCAGTGCTAGGGACTCCGGGACAGGGGTAGATGAGCAGTTCTTC	CSARDSGTGVDEQFF
TRBD1	14	TRBV5-6	few	TRBJ2-5	TGTGCCAGCAGCTTCCGGGACAGTCAAGAGACCCAGTACTTC	CASSFRDSQETQYF
TRBD1	14	TRBV12-3/TRBV12-4	NA	TRBJ1-2	TGTGCCAGCAGACCCGGGACAGGGAGATATGGCTACACCTTC	CASRPGTGRYGYTF
NA	13	TRBV6-5	few	TRBJ1-2	TGTGCCAGCTGCCCCGGACATCTCTATGGCTACACCTTC	CASCPGHLYGYTF
NA	14	TRBV11-3	NA	TRBJ1-4	TGTGCCAGCAGCTTACGCGGGGGGCGCGGAAAACTGTTTTTT	CASSLRGGRGKLFF
TRBD1	14	TRBV29-1	many	TRBJ1-2	TGCAGCGTTCGGGACAGGGCTAGTAACTATGGCTACACCTTC	CSVRDRASNYGYTF
NA	14	TRBV6-1	NA	TRBJ1-1	TGTGCCAGCAGGGAAGCCCCACCATTCACTGAAGCTTTCTTT	CASREAPPFTEAFF
TRBD1	13	TRBV20-1	NA	TRBJ1-1	TGCAGTGCTTTACAGGGGAAGGACACTGAAGCTTTCTTT	CSALQGKDTEAFF
TRBD2	16	TRBV7-9	NA	TRBJ2-1	TGTGCCAGCAGCCCTGGAGCGAGCGGGGGGTATAATGAGCAGTTCTTC	CASSPGASGGYNEQFF
TRBD2	16	TRBV4-3	NA	TRBJ2-3	TGCGCCAGCAGCCAAGATCCGGGACTAGCAGGAGATACGCAGTATTTT	CASSQDPGLAGDTQYF
TRBD1	17	TRBV12-3/TRBV12-4	few	TRBJ1-1	TGTGCCAGCAGTCTGGTCAGGGGGCGGGGATTAAACACTGAAGCTTTCTTT	CASSLVRGRGLNTEAFF
NA	14	TRBV9	few	TRBJ2-4	TGTGCCAGCAGCGTAGATGGTCGGGGGAACATTCAGTACTTC	CASSVDGRGNIQYF
NA	17	TRBV27	NA	TRBJ1-3	TGTGCCAGCAGTTTTCTCCCGCCGGGCTCCTCTGGAAACACCATATATTTT	CASSFLPPGSSGNTIYF
NA	16	TRBV6-2/TRBV6-3	NA	TRBJ2-7	TGTGCCAACAGTTCCTCCGGGCGGATCTTAAACTACGAGCAGTACTTC	CANSSSGRILNYEQYF
NA	11	TRBV10-3	many	TRBJ2-7	TGTGCCATCAGTCCTGACTACGAGCAGTACTTC	CAISPDYEQYF
NA	12	TRBV15	few	TRBJ2-3	TGTGCGACCGGGGGCGCAGTAGATACGCAGTATTTT	CATGGAVDTQYF
NA	16	TRBV6-5	NA	TRBJ1-2	TGTGCCAGCAGTTATTCCTGGGGAGGGACCCGCTATGGCTACACCTTC	CASSYSWGGTRYGYTF
NA	15	TRBV7-9	NA	TRBJ2-3	TGTGCCAGCAGCCCCCCGGAAGGGGCAACAGATACGCAGTATTTT	CASSPPEGATDTQYF
NA	12	TRBV6-5	NA	TRBJ2-5	TGTGCCAGCAGTCCTGCGCAAGAGACCCAGTACTTC	CASSPAQETQYF
NA	12	TRBV11-2	once	TRBJ2-7	TGTGCCAGCAACTTTATAGCCTACGAGCAGTACTTC	CASNFIAYEQYF
NA	12	TRBV7-9	NA	TRBJ2-3	TGTGCCAGCAGCCGAGGTAGGGATACGCAGTATTTT	CASSRGRDTQYF
NA	14	TRBV20-1	few	TRBJ2-5	TGCAGTGCTAGGGGGGAAAGTCCCCAAGAGACCCAGTACTTC	CSARGESPQETQYF
TRBD1	17	TRBV20-1	NA	TRBJ1-6	TGCAGTGCTAAAAAAATCATGGACAGGGGGTTGATTTCACCCCTCCACTTT	CSAKKIMDRGLISPLHF
NA	13	TRBV29-1	many	TRBJ1-2	TGCAGCGTTTATCAGGCTTCTAGCTATGGCTACACCTTC	CSVYQASSYGYTF